This TCR beta chain was obtained from a study of early T cells in non-severe SARS-CoV-2 infection. At the level of the study: Sequencing used unsorted whole-blood bulk RNA, so chains lack pairing.

Separate cDNA molecules each had unique molecular identifiers attached to them. TCRdb reprocessed the 5' RACE reads with MiXCR, giving one entry per CDR3 protein. The table includes around 50,000 distinct CDR3 sequences, roughly 12% detected once. This clonotype was seen at least ten times. Its antigen is unknown. General study findings and limits: The matching step, a VDJdb search, favored anti-spike CD8 responses and missed private and CD4 specificities.

The sequencing sample was made of whole blood. The sequence came from an adult who was a healthcare worker with PCR-confirmed SARS-CoV-2 infection or an uninfected control (not recorded which).

CDR3 coding DNA: TGTGCCAGCAGCCCTCGGGGCTACGAGCAGTACTTC. Its translation: CASSPRGYEQYF. The chain is built from TRBV5-5 and TRBJ2-7; TRBD2 is a possible D gene (5 bases). Between the trimmed V and J ends, which lost 4 bases and 3 bases, there was a span of 8 bases. The V gene's germline CDR1 is SGHKS and CDR2 YYEKEE (reference sequence). The CDR3 consists of 12 residues. The entire variable domain, with the rest obtained from reference TRBV5-5 and TRBJ2-7, is as follows: DAGVTQSPTHLIKTRGQQVTLRCSPISGHKSVSWYQQVLGQGPQFIFQYYEKEERGRGNFPDRFSARQFPNYSSELNVNALLLGDSALYLCASSPRGYEQYFGPGTRLTVT.